This T cell receptor beta chain derives from a study of T-cell memory formation after mild COVID-19. About the research overall: Clustering of TCRs was largely donor specific.

This clonotype has more than one count but fewer than ten. Via MiXCR, TCRdb re-called the 5' RACE reads, giving one row per CDR3 protein. The sample includes approximately 100,000 distinct CDR3 sequences, approximately 23% of them seen just once. The CDR3 is 16 residues long. Germline CDR1 is LGHNA and CDR2 is YSLEER. V shed 4 bases and J 1 base; nucleotides not matched to a gene: 7. The origin of this receptor is a man aged 18 to 30 who had mild COVID-19 (a few samples of this study predate the infection). Cell type and time point are not known. The chain carries TRBV4-3 and TRBJ2-3; TRBD2 matches at 8 bases. The sequencing input was PBMCs or a T cell subset sorted from them (not recorded which). The CDR3 reads CASSPRGGRRTDTQYF. The CDR3 DNA reads as TGCGCCAGCAGCCCCCGGGGGGGACGGCGCACAGATACGCAGTATTTT.